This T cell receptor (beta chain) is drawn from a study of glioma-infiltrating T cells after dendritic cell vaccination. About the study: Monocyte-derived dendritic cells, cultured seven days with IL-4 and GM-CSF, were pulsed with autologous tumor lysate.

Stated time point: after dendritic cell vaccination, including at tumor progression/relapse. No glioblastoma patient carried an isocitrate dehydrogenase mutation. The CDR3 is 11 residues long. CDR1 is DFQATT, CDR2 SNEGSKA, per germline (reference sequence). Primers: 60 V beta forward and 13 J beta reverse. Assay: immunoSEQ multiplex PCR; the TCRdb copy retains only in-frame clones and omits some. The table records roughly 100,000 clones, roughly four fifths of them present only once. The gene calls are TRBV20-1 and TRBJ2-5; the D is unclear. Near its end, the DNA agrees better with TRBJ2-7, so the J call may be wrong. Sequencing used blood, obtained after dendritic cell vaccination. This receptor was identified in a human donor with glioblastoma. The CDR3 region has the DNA TGCAGTGCTAGTTCCTCCTACGAGCAGTACTTC. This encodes CSASSSYEQYF.